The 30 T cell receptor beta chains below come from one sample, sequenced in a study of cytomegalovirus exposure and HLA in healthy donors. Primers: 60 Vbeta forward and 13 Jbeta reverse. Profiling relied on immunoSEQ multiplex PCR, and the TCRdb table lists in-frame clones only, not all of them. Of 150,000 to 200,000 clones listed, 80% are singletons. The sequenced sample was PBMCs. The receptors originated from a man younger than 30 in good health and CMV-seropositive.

The CDR3 spells CASSQDRTSYGYTF. CDR3 nucleotide sequence: TGTGCCAGCAGCCAAGACAGGACATCCTATGGCTACACCTTC. This chain uses TRBV6-6 with TRBJ1-2; perhaps TRBD1 as D (6 bases). The length of the CDR3 is 14 residues. Trimming removed 6 bases at V and 4 bases at J, with 15 bases between. Germline CDR1 is MNHNY and CDR2 is SVGAGI (reference sequence).

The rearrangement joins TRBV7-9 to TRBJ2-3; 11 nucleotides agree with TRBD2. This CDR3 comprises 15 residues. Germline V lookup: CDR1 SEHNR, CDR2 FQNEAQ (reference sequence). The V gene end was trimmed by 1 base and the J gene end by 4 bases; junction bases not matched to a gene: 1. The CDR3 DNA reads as TGTGCCAGCAGCTTAGGACTAGCGGGACCAGATACGCAGTATTTT. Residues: CASSLGLAGPDTQYF.

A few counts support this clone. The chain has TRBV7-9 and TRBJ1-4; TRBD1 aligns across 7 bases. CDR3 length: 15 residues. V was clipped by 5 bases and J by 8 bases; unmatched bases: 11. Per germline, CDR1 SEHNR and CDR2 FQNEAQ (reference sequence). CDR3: CASSQDRSQGEKLFF. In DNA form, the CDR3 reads TGTGCCAGCAGCCAGGACAGGAGCCAGGGCGAAAAACTGTTTTTT.

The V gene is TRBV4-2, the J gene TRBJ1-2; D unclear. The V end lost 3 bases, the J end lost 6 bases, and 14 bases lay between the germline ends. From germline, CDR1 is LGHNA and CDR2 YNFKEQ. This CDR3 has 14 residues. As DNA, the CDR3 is TGTGCCAGCAGCCAGGAGAGATTCGATGATGGCTACACCTTC. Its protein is CASSQERFDDGYTF.

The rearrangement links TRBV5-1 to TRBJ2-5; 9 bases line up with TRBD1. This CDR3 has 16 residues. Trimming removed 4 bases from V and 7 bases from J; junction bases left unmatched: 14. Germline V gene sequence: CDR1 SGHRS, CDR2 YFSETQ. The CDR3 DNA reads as TGCGCCAGCAGCCAAGGACAGGGGTCAATCCTCGGGACCCAGTACTTC. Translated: CASSQGQGSILGTQYF.

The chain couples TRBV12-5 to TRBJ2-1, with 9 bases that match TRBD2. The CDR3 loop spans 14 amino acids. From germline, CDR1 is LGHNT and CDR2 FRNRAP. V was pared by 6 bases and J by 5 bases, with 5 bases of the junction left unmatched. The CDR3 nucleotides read TGTGCTAGTGGGACTAGCGGATATAACAATGAGCAGTTCTTC. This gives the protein CASGTSGYNNEQFF.

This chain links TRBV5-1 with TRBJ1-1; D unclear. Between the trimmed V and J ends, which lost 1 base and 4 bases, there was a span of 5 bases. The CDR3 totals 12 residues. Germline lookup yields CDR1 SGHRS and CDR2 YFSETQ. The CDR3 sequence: CASSLSSTEAFF. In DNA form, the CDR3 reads TGCGCCAGCAGCTTGTCCAGCACTGAAGCTTTCTTT.

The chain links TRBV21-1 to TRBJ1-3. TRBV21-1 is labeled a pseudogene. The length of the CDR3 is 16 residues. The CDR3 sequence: CASSKVMSRAGNTIYF. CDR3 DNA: TGTGCCAGCAGCAAAGTCATGTCCCGGGCTGGAAACACCATATATTTT.

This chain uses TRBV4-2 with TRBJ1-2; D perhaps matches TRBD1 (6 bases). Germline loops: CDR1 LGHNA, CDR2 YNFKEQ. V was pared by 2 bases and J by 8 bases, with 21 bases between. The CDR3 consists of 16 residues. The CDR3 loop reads CASSQSTLQGGRGYTF. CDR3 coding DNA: TGTGCCAGCAGCCAAAGCACCTTACAGGGCGGGAGAGGCTACACCTTC.

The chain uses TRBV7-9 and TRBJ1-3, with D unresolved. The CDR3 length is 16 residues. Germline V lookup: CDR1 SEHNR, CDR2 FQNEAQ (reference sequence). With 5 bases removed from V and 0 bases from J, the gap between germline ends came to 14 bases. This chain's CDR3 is CASSNYHWLSGNTIYF. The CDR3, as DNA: TGTGCCAGCAGCAACTATCATTGGCTCTCTGGAAACACCATATATTTT.

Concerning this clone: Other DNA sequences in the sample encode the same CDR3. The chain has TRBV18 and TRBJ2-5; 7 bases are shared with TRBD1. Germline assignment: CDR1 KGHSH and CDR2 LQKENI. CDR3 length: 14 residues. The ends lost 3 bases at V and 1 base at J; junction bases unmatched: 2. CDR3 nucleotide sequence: TGTGCCAGCTCACCGAGACAGGGCCAAGAGACCCAGTACTTC. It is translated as CASSPRQGQETQYF.

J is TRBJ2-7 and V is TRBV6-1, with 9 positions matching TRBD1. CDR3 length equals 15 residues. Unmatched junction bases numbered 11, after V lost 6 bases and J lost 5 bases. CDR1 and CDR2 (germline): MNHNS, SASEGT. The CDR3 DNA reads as TGTGCCAGCAGAGAAAGACAGGGGGGCCTCCACGAGCAGTACTTC. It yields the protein CASRERQGGLHEQYF.

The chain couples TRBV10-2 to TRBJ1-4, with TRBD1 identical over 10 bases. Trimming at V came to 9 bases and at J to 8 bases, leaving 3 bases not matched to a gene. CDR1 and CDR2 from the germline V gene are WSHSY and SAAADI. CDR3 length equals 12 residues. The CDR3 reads CARGQGEEKLFF. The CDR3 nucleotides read TGCGCCAGAGGACAGGGGGAGGAAAAACTGTTTTTT.

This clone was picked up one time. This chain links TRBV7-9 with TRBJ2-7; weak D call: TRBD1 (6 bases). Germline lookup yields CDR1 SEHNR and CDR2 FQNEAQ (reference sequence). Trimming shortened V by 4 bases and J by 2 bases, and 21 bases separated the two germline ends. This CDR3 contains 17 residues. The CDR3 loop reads CASSSFNERGLPYEQYF. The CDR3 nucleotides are TGTGCCAGCAGCTCGTTCAACGAGAGGGGGTTACCCTACGAGCAGTACTTC.

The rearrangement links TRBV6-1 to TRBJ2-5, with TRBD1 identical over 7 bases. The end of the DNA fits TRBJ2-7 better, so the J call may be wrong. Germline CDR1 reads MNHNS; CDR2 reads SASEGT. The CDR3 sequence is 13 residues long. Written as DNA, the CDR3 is TGTGCCCAAGGGGGCCCAAGGATGGACGAGCAGTACTTC. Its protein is CAQGGPRMDEQYF.

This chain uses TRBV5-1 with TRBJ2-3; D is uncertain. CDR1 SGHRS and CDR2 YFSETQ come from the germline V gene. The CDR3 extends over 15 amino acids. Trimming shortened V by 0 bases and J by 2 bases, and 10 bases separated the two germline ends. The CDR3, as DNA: TGCGCCAGCAGCTTGGATGGGCAGCTCACAGATACGCAGTATTTT. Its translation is CASSLDGQLTDTQYF.

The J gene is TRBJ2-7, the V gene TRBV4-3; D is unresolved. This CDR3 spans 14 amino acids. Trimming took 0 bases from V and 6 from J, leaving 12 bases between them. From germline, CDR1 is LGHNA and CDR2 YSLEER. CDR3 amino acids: CASSQDPTNPEQYF. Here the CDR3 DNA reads TGCGCCAGCAGCCAAGATCCGACAAACCCCGAGCAGTACTTC.

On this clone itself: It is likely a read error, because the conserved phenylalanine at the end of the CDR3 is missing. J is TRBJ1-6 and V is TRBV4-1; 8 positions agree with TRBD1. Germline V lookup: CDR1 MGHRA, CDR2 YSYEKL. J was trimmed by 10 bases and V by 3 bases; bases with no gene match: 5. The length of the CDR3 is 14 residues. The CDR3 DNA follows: TGCGCCAGCAGCCATCACAGGGGGGACTCACCCCTCCACCTT. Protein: CASSHHRGDSPLHL.

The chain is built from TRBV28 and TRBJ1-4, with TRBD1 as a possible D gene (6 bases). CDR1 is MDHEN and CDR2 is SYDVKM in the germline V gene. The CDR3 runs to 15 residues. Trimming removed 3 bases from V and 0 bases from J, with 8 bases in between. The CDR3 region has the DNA TGTGCCAGCAGTTTCAGGGGAGCAACTAATGAAAAACTGTTTTTT. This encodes CASSFRGATNEKLFF. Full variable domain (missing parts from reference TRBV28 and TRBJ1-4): DVKVTQSSRYLVKRTGEKVFLECVQDMDHENMFWYRQDPGLGLRLIYFSYDVKMKEKGDIPEGYSVSREKKERFSLILESASTNQTSMYLCASSFRGATNEKLFFGSGTQLSVL.

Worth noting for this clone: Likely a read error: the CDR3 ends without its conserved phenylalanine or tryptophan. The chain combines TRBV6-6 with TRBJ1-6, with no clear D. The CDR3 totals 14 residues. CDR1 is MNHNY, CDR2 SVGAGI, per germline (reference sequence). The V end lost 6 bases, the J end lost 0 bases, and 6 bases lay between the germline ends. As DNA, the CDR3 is TGTGCCAGCAGGCCGAGCTCCTATAATTCACCCCTCCACCTT. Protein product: CASRPSSYNSPLHL.

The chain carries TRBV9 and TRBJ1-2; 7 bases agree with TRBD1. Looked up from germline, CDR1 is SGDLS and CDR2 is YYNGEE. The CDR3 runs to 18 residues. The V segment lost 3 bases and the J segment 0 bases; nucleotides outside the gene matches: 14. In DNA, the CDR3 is TGTGCCAGCAGCGAAAGACAGGGCACCTTTTTTCCTAACTATGGCTACACCTTC. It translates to CASSERQGTFFPNYGYTF.

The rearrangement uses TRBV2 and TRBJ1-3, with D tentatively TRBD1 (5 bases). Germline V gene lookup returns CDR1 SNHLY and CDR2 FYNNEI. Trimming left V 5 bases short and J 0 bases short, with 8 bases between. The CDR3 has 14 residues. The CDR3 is CASSSGGSGNTIYF. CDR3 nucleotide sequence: TGTGCCAGCAGTTCCGGGGGCTCTGGAAACACCATATATTTT.

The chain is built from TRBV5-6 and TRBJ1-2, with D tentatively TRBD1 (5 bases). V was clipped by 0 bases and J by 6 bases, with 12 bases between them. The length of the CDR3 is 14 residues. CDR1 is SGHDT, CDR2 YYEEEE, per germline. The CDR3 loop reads CASSLAVGADGYTF. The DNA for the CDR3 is TGTGCCAGCAGCTTGGCGGTAGGGGCGGATGGCTACACCTTC.

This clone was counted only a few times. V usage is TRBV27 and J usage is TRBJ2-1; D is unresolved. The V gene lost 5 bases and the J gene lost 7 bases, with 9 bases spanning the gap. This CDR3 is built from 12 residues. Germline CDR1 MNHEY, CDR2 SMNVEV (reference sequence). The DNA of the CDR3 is TGTGCCAGCAGTCCCCTAGGAAATGAGCAGTTCTTC. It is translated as CASSPLGNEQFF.

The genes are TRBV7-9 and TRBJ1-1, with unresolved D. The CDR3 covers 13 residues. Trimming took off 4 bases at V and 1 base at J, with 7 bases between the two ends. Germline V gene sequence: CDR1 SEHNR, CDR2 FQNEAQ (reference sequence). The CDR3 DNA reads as TGTGCCAGCAGCTGGGCGGGGAACACTGAAGCTTTCTTT. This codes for CASSWAGNTEAFF.

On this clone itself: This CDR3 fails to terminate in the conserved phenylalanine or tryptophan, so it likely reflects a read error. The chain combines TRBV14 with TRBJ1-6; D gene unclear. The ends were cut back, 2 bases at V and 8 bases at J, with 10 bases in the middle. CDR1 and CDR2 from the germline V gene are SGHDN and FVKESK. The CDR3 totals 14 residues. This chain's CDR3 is CASSQSRSYSPLHL. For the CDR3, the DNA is TGTGCCAGCAGCCAAAGCAGGTCCTATTCACCCCTCCACCTT.

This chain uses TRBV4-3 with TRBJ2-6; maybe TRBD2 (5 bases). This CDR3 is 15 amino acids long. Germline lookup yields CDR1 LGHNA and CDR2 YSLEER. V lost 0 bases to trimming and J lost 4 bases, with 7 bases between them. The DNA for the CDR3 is TGCGCCAGCAGCCAAGAGAGGGTGGGGGCCAACGTCCTGACTTTC. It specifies CASSQERVGANVLTF.

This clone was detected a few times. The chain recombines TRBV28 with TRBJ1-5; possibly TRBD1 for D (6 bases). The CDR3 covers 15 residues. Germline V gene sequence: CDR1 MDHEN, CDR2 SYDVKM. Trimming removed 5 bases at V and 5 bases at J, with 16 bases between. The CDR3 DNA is TGTGCCAGCAGTGGGGGGGCCCCGGGGTATCAGCCCCAGCATTTT. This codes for CASSGGAPGYQPQHF.

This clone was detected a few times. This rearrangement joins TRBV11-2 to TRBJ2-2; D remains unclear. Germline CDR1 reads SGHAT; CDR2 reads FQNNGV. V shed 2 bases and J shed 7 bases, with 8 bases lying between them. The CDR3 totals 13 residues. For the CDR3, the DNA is TGTGCCAGCAGCTTAATCGTTTTCGGGGAGCTGTTTTTT. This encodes CASSLIVFGELFF.

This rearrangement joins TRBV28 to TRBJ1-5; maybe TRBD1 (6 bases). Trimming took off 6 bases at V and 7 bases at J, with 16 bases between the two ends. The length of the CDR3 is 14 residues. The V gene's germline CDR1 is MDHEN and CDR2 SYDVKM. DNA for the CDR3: TGTGCCAGCAGACGAGGGGTTGGGGGCCAGCCCCAGCATTTT. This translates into CASRRGVGGQPQHF.